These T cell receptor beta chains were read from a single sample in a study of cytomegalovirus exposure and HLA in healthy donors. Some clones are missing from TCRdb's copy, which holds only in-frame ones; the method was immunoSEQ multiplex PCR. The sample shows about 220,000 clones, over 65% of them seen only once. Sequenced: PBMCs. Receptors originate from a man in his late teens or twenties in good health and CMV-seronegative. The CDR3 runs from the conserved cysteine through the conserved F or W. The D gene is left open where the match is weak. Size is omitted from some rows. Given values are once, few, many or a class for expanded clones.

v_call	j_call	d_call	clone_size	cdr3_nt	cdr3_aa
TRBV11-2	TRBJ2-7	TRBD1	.	TGTGCCAGCAGCCAGGGACAGTCCTACGAGCAGTACTTC	CASSQGQSYEQYF
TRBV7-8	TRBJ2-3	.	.	TGTGCCAGCAGCTTATATGGCGGGAGCACAGATACGCAGTATTTT	CASSLYGGSTDTQYF
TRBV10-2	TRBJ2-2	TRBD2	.	TGCGCCAGCAGCCACGGACTAGCGGCCGGCACCGGGGAGCTGTTTTTT	CASSHGLAAGTGELFF
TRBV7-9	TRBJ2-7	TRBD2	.	TGTGCCAGCAGCTTAGCCGCACTCGCGGGAGGAGTGGGAGAGCAGTACTTC	CASSLAALAGGVGEQYF
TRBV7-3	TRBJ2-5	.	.	TGTGCCAGCAGCTTAGGGGCTAGGGTCACAGAGACCCAGTACTTC	CASSLGARVTETQYF
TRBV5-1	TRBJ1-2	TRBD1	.	TGCGCCAGCAGCTTGGGGACAGGGGGCGACGGCTACACCTTC	CASSLGTGGDGYTF
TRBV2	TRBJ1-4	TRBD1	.	TGTGCCAGCAGTTGGACAGGGGCTGAAAAACTGTTTTTT	CASSWTGAEKLFF
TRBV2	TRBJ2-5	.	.	TGTGCCAGCGGTAGTGGTCAGGTCAGGACCCAGTACTTC	CASGSGQVRTQYF
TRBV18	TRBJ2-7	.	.	TGTGCCAGCTCACCCCCCTCGCGGAGCGAGCAGTACTTC	CASSPPSRSEQYF
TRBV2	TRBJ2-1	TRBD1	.	TGTGCCAGCAGTGAAGAGGGGACAGGGGTCAGGCATGAGCAGTTCTTC	CASSEEGTGVRHEQFF
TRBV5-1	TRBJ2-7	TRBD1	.	TGCGCCAGCAGTAGTTACGGACAGGGGGCAGGGGAGCAGTACTTC	CASSSYGQGAGEQYF
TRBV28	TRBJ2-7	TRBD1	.	TGTGCCAGCAACACACAGGGGGCGACGTCCGAGCAGTACTTC	CASNTQGATSEQYF
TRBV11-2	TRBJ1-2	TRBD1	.	TGTGCCAGCAGCCCAACGGGACAGGGGAAAGGCTACACCTTC	CASSPTGQGKGYTF
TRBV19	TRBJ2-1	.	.	TGTGCCAGTAGTATGGCTGGTTTCCGGCAGTTCTTC	CASSMAGFRQFF
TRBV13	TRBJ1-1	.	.	TGTGCCAGCAGCTTAGGTGCGGGAGAGAACACTGAAGCTTTCTTT	CASSLGAGENTEAFF
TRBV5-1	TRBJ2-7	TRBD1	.	TGCGCCAGCAGCGCGGACAGGGAGGCCGGCGAGCAGTACTTC	CASSADREAGEQYF
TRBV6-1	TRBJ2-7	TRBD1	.	TGTGCCAGCAGTGGGACAGGGGGCTCAGGCGAGCAGTACTTC	CASSGTGGSGEQYF
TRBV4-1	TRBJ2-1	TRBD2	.	TGCGCCAGCAGCCAATCGCCCGGGACGCTGGGCCTAGCGGGAGATAATGAGCAGTTCTTC	CASSQSPGTLGLAGDNEQFF
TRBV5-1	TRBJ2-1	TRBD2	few	TGCGCCAACAGCTTGCAGACTAGCGGGGCTGGGGCCTACAATGAGCAGTTCTTC	CANSLQTSGAGAYNEQFF
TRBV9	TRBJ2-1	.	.	TGTGCCAGCAGCCCCTTCGGTAGCGCATACAATGAGCAGTTCTTC	CASSPFGSAYNEQFF
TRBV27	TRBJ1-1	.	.	TGTGCCAGCAGCGAATTGGGGAGTAGAGCTTTCTTT	CASSELGSRAFF
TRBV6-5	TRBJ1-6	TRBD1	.	TGTGCCAGCAGTTCCTTACAGGGGGCGCGATCACCCCTCCACTTT	CASSSLQGARSPLHF
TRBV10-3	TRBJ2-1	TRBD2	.	TGTGCCATCAGTAATCCTAGCGGAGAATACAATGAGCAGTTCTTC	CAISNPSGEYNEQFF
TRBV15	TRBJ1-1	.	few	TGTGCCACCAGCAGAGGTGGGGGGATAAACACTGAAGCTTTCTTT	CATSRGGGINTEAFF
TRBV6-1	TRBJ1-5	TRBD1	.	TGTGCCAGCAGTGAAGCGACAGGGGGCCCCCAGCATTTT	CASSEATGGPQHF
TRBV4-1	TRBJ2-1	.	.	TGCGCCAGCAGCCAAGGACTAGATCTTGAGCAGTTCTTC	CASSQGLDLEQFF